These 26 T cell receptor beta chains were all obtained from the same sample, sequenced in a study of cytomegalovirus exposure and HLA in healthy donors. Both 60 Vbeta primers and 13 Jbeta primers went into the PCR. Repertoires were generated with immunoSEQ multiplex PCR, while TCRdb's copy carries only in-frame clones and drops some. The sample consists of about 83,000 clones, 75% to 85% of them appearing once. Sequenced: PBMCs. Receptor source: a woman aged 25 to 39 in good health and CMV-seronegative.

CDR3 nucleotide sequence: TGTGCCAGCAGCGCCAGGGTTTGGGGGGGAGAAAAACTGTTTTTT. Translated, it gives CASSARVWGGEKLFF. This chain connects TRBV21-1 to TRBJ1-4. TRBV21-1 is tagged as a pseudogene. The CDR3 consists of 15 residues.

This chain uses TRBV5-1 with TRBJ2-3; tentative D call: TRBD1 (6 bases). CDR1 and CDR2 from the germline V gene are SGHRS and YFSETQ. V shed 0 bases and J shed 5 bases, with 16 bases lying between them. CDR3 length equals 16 residues. CDR3 in DNA: TGCGCCAGCAGCTTGGCCAGGACAGCTCCCCAAGATACGCAGTATTTT. Protein product: CASSLARTAPQDTQYF. Variable domain in full (rest from reference TRBV5-1 and TRBJ2-3): KAGVTQTPRYLIKTRGQQVTLSCSPISGHRSVSWYQQTPGQGLQFLFEYFSETQRNKGNFPGRFSGRQFSNSRSEMNVSTLELGDSALYLCASSLARTAPQDTQYFGPGTRLTVL.

This sequence joins TRBV18 and TRBJ2-6; D remains unclear. The germline CDR1 and CDR2 sequences are KGHSH and LQKENI. This CDR3 is 16 amino acids long. The V gene lost 3 bases and the J gene lost 0 bases, with 9 bases spanning the gap. CDR3 loop: CASSPLRGSGANVLTF. CDR3 in DNA: TGTGCCAGCTCACCTTTGAGAGGCTCTGGGGCCAACGTCCTGACTTTC.

This chain connects TRBV19 to TRBJ2-7, with TRBD2 identical over 10 bases. CDR3 length equals 16 residues. Germline loops: CDR1 LNHDA, CDR2 SQIVND (reference sequence). The trim removed 4 bases at V and 0 bases at J, leaving 6 bases unmatched. The CDR3 loop is CASSRTGTSDSYEQYF. CDR3 DNA sequence: TGTGCCAGTAGTAGAACCGGGACTAGCGACTCCTACGAGCAGTACTTC.

This clone appeared once. CDR3 nucleotides: TGTGCCAGCTCACCAGGGGCTAGCAATCAGCCCCAGCATTTT. It yields the protein CASSPGASNQPQHF. The rearrangement uses TRBV18 and TRBJ1-5, with a possible D match to TRBD1 (5 bases). The CDR3 is 14 residues long. Germline V lookup: CDR1 KGHSH, CDR2 LQKENI. Trimming left V 2 bases short and J 0 bases short, with 5 bases between.

This clone was seen a handful of times. The genes are TRBV7-3 and TRBJ2-7; 10 bases agree with TRBD1. The CDR3 contains 14 residues. Looked up from germline, CDR1 is SGHTA and CDR2 is FQGTGA. With V trimmed by 2 bases and J by 5 bases, 3 bases remained unmatched. CDR3 DNA sequence: TGTGCCAGCAGCTTAGGGACAGGGGCCCACGAGCAGTACTTC. Protein: CASSLGTGAHEQYF.

This clone turned up a few times. CDR3 loop: CASSFYAAGGGETQYF. CDR3 DNA sequence: TGTGCCAGCAGTTTTTATGCGGCAGGGGGAGGTGAGACCCAGTACTTC. V gene TRBV28 combines with J gene TRBJ2-5; tentative D call: TRBD1 (7 bases). V dropped 3 bases and J dropped 5 bases, with 19 bases sitting between them. Germline values: CDR1 MDHEN, CDR2 SYDVKM. This CDR3 region has 16 residues.

The rearrangement uses TRBV10-3 and TRBJ2-3, with 8 bases matching TRBD1. CDR3 length equals 14 residues. Looked up from germline, CDR1 is ENHRY and CDR2 is SYGVKD. V was clipped by 3 bases and J by 5 bases; unmatched bases: 4. CDR3 residues: CAISERQGKDTQYF. The CDR3 DNA is TGTGCCATCAGTGAAAGACAGGGGAAAGATACGCAGTATTTT.

The rearrangement joins TRBV15 to TRBJ2-7; possibly TRBD1 for D (6 bases). V dropped 0 bases and J dropped 2 bases, with 17 bases sitting between them. CDR3 size: 17 residues. The V gene's germline CDR1 is LNHNV and CDR2 YYDKDF (reference sequence). In DNA form, the CDR3 reads TGTGCCACCAGCAGAGATCGCAAGGGGGTAGAGGCCTACGAGCAGTACTTC. It codes for CATSRDRKGVEAYEQYF.

This sequence joins TRBV2 and TRBJ2-2; D unresolved. This CDR3 is 15 amino acids long. Trimming pared 7 bases from V and 6 bases from J, leaving 18 bases between. Germline V gene data show CDR1 as SNHLY and CDR2 as FYNNEI. CDR3 sequence reads: CASNDNSVFPGELFF. Here the CDR3 DNA reads TGTGCCAGCAACGACAATAGTGTGTTCCCCGGGGAGCTGTTTTTT.

The chain has TRBV30 and TRBJ1-5, with 7 bases lining up with TRBD1. Germline loops: CDR1 GTSNPN, CDR2 SVGIG (reference sequence). This CDR3 spans 15 amino acids. The V and J ends lost 0 bases and 7 bases, in that order; junction bases with no gene match: 9. This CDR3 is CAWSVSVTGRQPQHF. The CDR3 DNA follows: TGTGCCTGGAGTGTATCAGTGACAGGGAGGCAGCCCCAGCATTTT. Variable domain in full (rest from reference TRBV30 and TRBJ1-5): SQTIHQWPATLVQPVGSPLSLECTVEGTSNPNLYWYRQAAGRGLQLLFYSVGIGQISSEVPQNLSASRPQDRQFILSSKKLLLSDSGFYLCAWSVSVTGRQPQHFGDGTRLSIL.

The chain joins TRBV7-9 to TRBJ1-2; D gene uncertain. V shed 7 bases and J shed 4 bases, with 22 bases lying between them. The V gene's germline CDR1 is SEHNR and CDR2 FQNEAQ (reference sequence). The CDR3 has 16 residues. The CDR3 is CASKLPDASRGYGYTF. CDR3 nucleotides: TGTGCCAGCAAGCTCCCCGATGCTTCTCGGGGCTATGGCTACACCTTC.

As regards this clone: The junction departs from germline at one end; a sequencing error may be responsible. V and J are TRBV7-8 and TRBJ1-4; D unclear. The CDR3 runs 15 residues. Germline CDR1 is SGHVS and CDR2 is FQNEAQ. DNA of the CDR3: TGTGCCAGCAGCTTAGCGAAGTGGACTAATGAAAAACTGCTTTTT. Translated: CASSLAKWTNEKLLF.

In this sample, this clone turned up a few times. The gene calls are TRBV18 and TRBJ1-4, with 8 bases aligning to TRBD1. This CDR3 region has 15 residues. Germline CDR1 KGHSH, CDR2 LQKENI. V was clipped by 3 bases and J by 7 bases; unmatched bases: 7. The CDR3 nucleotides are TGTGCCAGCTCACCCCCGGACAGGGCCGGTGAAAAACTGTTTTTT. This codes for CASSPPDRAGEKLFF.

V gene TRBV20-1 combines with J gene TRBJ1-4; 8 bases fit TRBD1. Germline V gene lookup returns CDR1 DFQATT and CDR2 SNEGSKA (reference sequence). The CDR3 has 11 amino acids. Trimming took 5 bases from V and 8 from J; bases not matched to a gene: 1. CDR3 region: CSARTGEKLFF. The DNA of the CDR3 is TGCAGTGCTCGGACAGGGGAAAAACTGTTTTTT.

This rearrangement joins TRBV28 to TRBJ2-7, with 12 bases fitting TRBD2. Germline V gene sequence: CDR1 MDHEN, CDR2 SYDVKM. Trimming removed 2 bases from V and 0 bases from J; junction bases left unmatched: 14. The CDR3 totals 20 residues. CDR3 coding DNA: TGTGCCAGCAGTTTAAGGGGGGTGACTAGCGGGAGCGCCGGCTCCTACGAGCAGTACTTC. Protein: CASSLRGVTSGSAGSYEQYF.

DNA for the CDR3: TGTGCCAGCAGCCCACAACCCCCTACCAGGGTTAACAATCAGCCCCAGCATTTT. Amino acid sequence: CASSPQPPTRVNNQPQHF. This chain joins TRBV7-6 and TRBJ1-5, with a weak D call TRBD1 (5 bases). The germline V gene encodes CDR1 SGHVS and CDR2 FNYEAQ. V was shortened by 5 bases and J by 3 bases, with 23 bases between the two germline ends. The CDR3 totals 18 residues.

J is TRBJ2-3 and V is TRBV19; D not resolved. Looked up from germline, CDR1 is LNHDA and CDR2 is SQIVND (reference sequence). The CDR3 contains 15 residues. Trimming shortened V by 9 bases and J by 6 bases, and 22 bases separated the two germline ends. The CDR3 region has the DNA TGTGCCAGCACCATTGGGCAGTCTGACATCGATACGCAGTATTTT. This encodes CASTIGQSDIDTQYF.

The genes are TRBV11-2 and TRBJ2-2, with no clear D. Germline V gives CDR1 SGHAT, CDR2 FQNNGV. The CDR3 runs to 13 residues. Between the trimmed V and J ends, which lost 1 base and 6 bases, there was a span of 6 bases. CDR3: CASSLVRAGELFF. For the CDR3, the DNA is TGTGCCAGCAGCTTAGTTCGGGCCGGGGAGCTGTTTTTT.

Of note for this clone: A junction boundary mismatches the germline segment, possibly from a read error. V is TRBV7-9 and J is TRBJ2-7, with TRBD1 identical over 8 bases. The CDR3 length is 16 residues. CDR1 and CDR2 from the germline V gene are SEHNR and FQNEAQ (reference sequence). This chain's CDR3 is CSSSSPDRGELYEQYF. In DNA form, the CDR3 reads TGTTCCAGCAGCTCCCCTGACAGGGGAGAACTATACGAGCAGTACTTC.

V and J are TRBV30 and TRBJ1-2; no firm D call. Germline V gene sequence: CDR1 GTSNPN, CDR2 SVGIG (reference sequence). The CDR3 runs to 12 residues. Between the trimmed V and J ends, which lost 2 bases and 2 bases, there was a span of 6 bases. The CDR3 sequence: CAWSYKNYGYTF. CDR3 bases: TGTGCCTGGAGTTACAAGAACTATGGCTACACCTTC.

CDR3 region: CASSLDGTGDEKLFF. CDR3 nucleotide sequence: TGTGCCAGCAGCTTAGATGGGACAGGGGACGAAAAACTGTTTTTT. The J gene is TRBJ1-4, the V gene TRBV11-2; TRBD1 matches 10 bases. This CDR3 is 15 amino acids long. CDR1 SGHAT and CDR2 FQNNGV come from the germline V gene. The J segment lost 8 bases and the V segment lost 0 bases, leaving 3 bases of the junction unmatched.

The sample holds a few counts of this clone. The CDR3 region is CASTPGQLSYEQYF. CDR3 coding DNA: TGTGCCAGCACGCCGGGACAGCTATCCTACGAGCAGTACTTC. This rearrangement joins TRBV2 to TRBJ2-7; 7 bases match TRBD1. The CDR3 length is 14 residues. Germline CDR1 is SNHLY and CDR2 is FYNNEI. V dropped 7 bases and J dropped 1; count of bases not matched to a gene: 7.

V usage is TRBV7-8 and J usage is TRBJ2-7, with TRBD2 matching over 13 bases. The V gene end was trimmed by 5 bases and the J gene end by 2 bases; junction bases not matched to a gene: 9. The CDR3 runs to 17 residues. Germline CDR1 is SGHVS and CDR2 is FQNEAQ. The CDR3 region has the DNA TGTGCCAGCAGCCCTAGCGCCGGGACTAGCGGGACCTACGAGCAGTACTTC. It specifies CASSPSAGTSGTYEQYF.

The rearrangement links TRBV28 to TRBJ1-4, with a weak D call TRBD1 (5 bases). V shed 2 bases and J shed 3 bases, with 10 bases lying between them. The CDR3 extends over 15 amino acids. CDR1 MDHEN and CDR2 SYDVKM come from the germline V gene. The DNA of the CDR3 is TGTGCCAGCAGTTTAAACACAGGAGCTAATGAAAAACTGTTTTTT. Translated: CASSLNTGANEKLFF. Looking up the rest from reference TRBV28 and TRBJ1-4 gives the full variable domain: DVKVTQSSRYLVKRTGEKVFLECVQDMDHENMFWYRQDPGLGLRLIYFSYDVKMKEKGDIPEGYSVSREKKERFSLILESASTNQTSMYLCASSLNTGANEKLFFGSGTQLSVL.

The CDR3 DNA is TGTGCCAGCTCACCACTGGGACAGGGATCCGGGGAGCTGTTTTTT. Its translation is CASSPLGQGSGELFF. This chain connects TRBV18 to TRBJ2-2; 9 nucleotides agree with TRBD1. This CDR3 is built from 15 residues. Germline V lookup: CDR1 KGHSH, CDR2 LQKENI. The V and J ends lost 1 base and 6 bases, in that order; junction bases with no gene match: 3.